The 28 T cell receptor beta chains below all came from one sample that was sequenced in a study of blood T cells in healthy people across ages. For the second PCR, which ran for about 7 to 11 cycles, a sample-barcoded 5' primer and a J-beta primer mix were used. TCRdb processed the 5' RACE reads anew with MiXCR; each CDR3 protein has one entry. This table has roughly 500,000 distinct CDR3 sequences, more than 20% appearing once. The sample was also linked to a second study, of T cells of mothers and their children.

Sequenced material: blood. The receptors come from a boy younger than 18 in good health.

The chain employs TRBV20-1 and TRBJ2-5; D perhaps matches TRBD2 (5 bases). The J call may be mistaken, given a closer DNA end match to TRBJ2-7. The length of the CDR3 is 12 residues. Looked up from germline, CDR1 is DFQATT and CDR2 is SNEGSKA (reference sequence). The CDR3 here is CSANPSFYEQYF. The CDR3 bases are TGCAGTGCTAACCCTAGCTTTTACGAGCAGTACTTC.

The J gene is TRBJ2-7, the V gene TRBV15; a weak D match, TRBD1 (5 bases). Deletions cut 3 bases from V and 1 base from J, with 10 bases between. The CDR3 has 14 residues. Germline V gene sequence: CDR1 LNHNV, CDR2 YYDKDF (reference sequence). The CDR3 DNA follows: TGTGCCACCAGCAGCCAGACAGTTTCCTACGAGCAGTACTTC. This translates into CATSSQTVSYEQYF.

This clonotype has a count of ten or more. The chain carries TRBV12-3 or TRBV12-4 and TRBJ2-7, with a tentative D call TRBD2 (5 bases). V dropped 3 bases and J dropped 5 bases, with 5 bases sitting between them. The CDR3 loop spans 11 amino acids. The CDR3 DNA reads as TGTGCCAGCAGTTTCGGGGACGAGCAGTACTTC. Encoded protein: CASSFGDEQYF.

This clonotype was detected only a few times. The chain uses TRBV27 and TRBJ2-4; D remains ambiguous. The CDR3 extends over 16 amino acids. CDR1 is MNHEY and CDR2 is SMNVEV in the germline V gene (reference sequence). Trimming shortened V by 5 bases and J by 1 base, and 15 bases separated the two germline ends. CDR3 region: CASSTPVALAKNIQYF. The CDR3, as DNA: TGTGCCAGCAGTACCCCGGTGGCTTTGGCCAAAAACATTCAGTACTTC.

This clonotype showed up just a few times. The rearrangement joins TRBV27 to TRBJ1-5; D is undetermined. There are 16 residues in the CDR3. Trimming pared 6 bases from V and 11 bases from J, leaving 26 bases between. CDR1 and CDR2 (germline): MNHEY, SMNVEV (reference sequence). CDR3 coding DNA: TGTGCCAGCAGCAACTCTTTGGATGGTGATTTAAGGTCCCAGCATTTT. Protein sequence: CASSNSLDGDLRSQHF.

This clonotype occurred a few times. V usage is TRBV11-1 and J usage is TRBJ2-5; maybe TRBD2 (5 bases). TRBJ2-1 matches the DNA end more closely, so the J call is doubtful. Germline CDR1 is SGHAT and CDR2 is FQDESV (reference sequence). This CDR3 has 15 amino acids. CDR3: CASSPHAGGRDEQFF. The CDR3 bases are TGTGCCAGCAGCCCCCACGCGGGCGGGCGGGATGAGCAGTTCTTC.

This clonotype has just a few counts. The rearrangement joins TRBV19 to TRBJ2-1, with 7 bases lining up with TRBD2. V shed 0 bases and J 0 bases; nucleotides not matched to a gene: 2. Germline assignment: CDR1 LNHDA and CDR2 SQIVND (reference sequence). This CDR3 comprises 16 residues. Here the CDR3 reads CASSIEVAGSYNEQFF. The CDR3 nucleotides are TGTGCCAGTAGTATAGAGGTAGCGGGCTCCTACAATGAGCAGTTCTTC.

In its sample, this clonotype was seen a few times. At one end the junction does not follow the germline gene, possibly because of a read error. The V and J genes are TRBV4-2 and TRBJ1-4; the D gene is possibly TRBD1 (6 bases). From germline, CDR1 is LGHNA and CDR2 YNFKEQ. The CDR3 covers 17 residues. The CDR3 spells CAGSPPGQSFPGEKLFF. CDR3 DNA sequence: TGTGCCGGCAGCCCCCCAGGACAGAGCTTCCCTGGAGAAAAACTGTTTTTT.

This clonotype was detected only a few times. This rearrangement joins TRBV7-9 to TRBJ2-5; a possible D gene is TRBD2 (6 bases). CDR1 and CDR2 from the germline V gene are SEHNR and FQNEAQ (reference sequence). The V gene lost 5 bases and the J gene lost 7 bases, with 11 bases spanning the gap. The CDR3 spans 12 residues. CDR3 nucleotide sequence: TGTGCCAGCAGCCGGGAGCTGTCGACCCAGTACTTC. It yields the protein CASSRELSTQYF.

The chain couples TRBV4-3 to TRBJ1-1; 7 bases fit TRBD1. Germline V gives CDR1 LGHNA, CDR2 YSLEER. This CDR3 has 15 amino acids. J lost 0 bases, V lost 0 bases, and 1 base had no gene match. This CDR3 is CASSQEGTVNTEAFF. CDR3 nucleotides: TGCGCCAGCAGCCAAGAAGGGACAGTGAACACTGAAGCTTTCTTT.

This clonotype was seen more than once but under ten times. The chain carries TRBV29-1 and TRBJ1-2, with 7 nucleotides matching TRBD1. J lost 8 bases, V lost 4 bases, and 10 bases had no gene match. CDR1 is SQVTM, CDR2 ANQGSEA, per germline. The CDR3 contains 13 residues. The CDR3 DNA follows: TGCAGCGTTGGGGACTGGGACAGCCCGGGCTACACCTTC. Amino acid sequence: CSVGDWDSPGYTF.

V and J are TRBV19 and TRBJ1-2, with D perhaps matching TRBD1 (6 bases). The germline V and J ends were trimmed by 10 bases and 7 bases, with 16 bases remaining between them. The CDR3 extends over 12 amino acids. Germline-derived CDR1 and CDR2 are LNHDA and SQIVND (reference sequence). CDR3 nucleotides: TGTGCCACGATCGCGGGGGCGAGTGGCTACACCTTC. Amino acid sequence: CATIAGASGYTF.

This chain connects TRBV5-1 to TRBJ1-1; TRBD1 is a possible D gene (6 bases). CDR3 size: 16 residues. V was clipped by 4 bases and J by 1 base, with 17 bases between them. Germline CDR1 is SGHRS and CDR2 is YFSETQ. The CDR3 loop is CASSAGAARGNTEAFF. The CDR3, as DNA: TGCGCCAGCAGCGCGGGGGCAGCGAGGGGGAACACTGAAGCTTTCTTT.

The gene calls are TRBV6-2 or TRBV6-3 and TRBJ2-1, with 7 bases that match TRBD2. The germline CDR1 and CDR2 sequences are MNHEY and SVGEGT. The CDR3 is 18 amino acids. Germline trimming cut 0 bases from V and 0 bases from J; bases unmatched to any gene: 8. This CDR3 reads CASSYSQPSGTSYNEQFF. The CDR3 DNA reads TGTGCCAGCAGTTACTCGCAACCTAGCGGCACCTCCTACAATGAGCAGTTCTTC.

The chain recombines TRBV20-1 with TRBJ2-7; a weak D match, TRBD2 (6 bases). CDR1 DFQATT and CDR2 SNEGSKA come from the germline V gene (reference sequence). V lost 7 bases and J lost 7, with 17 bases in between. CDR3 size: 12 residues. The CDR3 region has the DNA TGCAGTGGGCGACGTGTGGGGACTGAGCAGTACTTC. Translation: CSGRRVGTEQYF.

This clonotype came up a few times. This rearrangement joins TRBV19 to TRBJ2-5; perhaps TRBD1 as D (6 bases). The CDR3 is 14 amino acids. Trimming removed 3 bases at V and 0 bases at J, with 8 bases between. Germline V lookup: CDR1 LNHDA, CDR2 SQIVND (reference sequence). CDR3: CASSIGQYQETQYF. The CDR3 nucleotides are TGTGCCAGTAGTATCGGACAGTACCAAGAGACCCAGTACTTC.

This clonotype was detected only a few times. The V and J genes are TRBV2 and TRBJ1-5; tentative D call: TRBD1 (5 bases). V was clipped by 6 bases and J by 11 bases, with 20 bases between them. CDR1 SNHLY and CDR2 FYNNEI come from the germline V gene. The CDR3 consists of 14 residues. The CDR3 DNA reads TGTGCCAGCAGCGGATCAGGGACCACCCAGTCCCAGCATTTT. Its protein is CASSGSGTTQSQHF.

The genes are TRBV29-1 and TRBJ1-3; 7 bases map to TRBD1. The germline gives CDR1 SQVTM, CDR2 ANQGSEA. This CDR3 is 16 amino acids long. The J segment lost 0 bases and the V segment lost 3 bases, leaving 8 bases of the junction unmatched. The CDR3 spells CSVESPRTGSGNTIYF. The CDR3 nucleotides read TGCAGCGTTGAGTCCCCAAGGACAGGCTCTGGAAACACCATATATTTT.

This clonotype was seen only a few times. The chain joins TRBV7-2 to TRBJ2-2; D may be TRBD1 (7 bases). The germline CDR1 and CDR2 sequences are SGHTA and FQGNSA. The CDR3 sequence is 17 residues long. V was cut by 4 bases and J by 5 bases, with 20 bases left in between. In DNA, the CDR3 is TGTGCCAGCAGCTCTCCGATCAGGGGGGTTAGGACCGGGGAGCTGTTTTTT. Translation: CASSSPIRGVRTGELFF.

J is TRBJ2-6 and V is TRBV7-9; D might be TRBD2 (6 bases). Germline CDR1 SEHNR, CDR2 FQNEAQ (reference sequence). Deletions cut 6 bases from V and 4 bases from J, with 10 bases between. CDR3 length: 14 residues. For the CDR3, the DNA is TGTGCCAGCAGACGGGAGACAGGGGCCAACGTCCTGACTTTC. This encodes CASRRETGANVLTF.

This sequence joins TRBV12-3 or TRBV12-4 and TRBJ1-1; D is unresolved. This CDR3 contains 12 residues. Trimming stripped 6 bases from V and 2 bases from J, with 7 bases between. The CDR3 nucleotides read TGTGCCAGCAGACTTCAAAACACTGAAGCTTTCTTT. Its protein is CASRLQNTEAFF.

The CDR3 protein is CASSQEVTPGYGTEAFF. DNA of the CDR3: TGCGCCAGCAGCCAAGAAGTGACCCCCGGGTATGGGACTGAAGCTTTCTTT. V is TRBV4-3 and J is TRBJ1-1; D unresolved. V was clipped by 0 bases and J by 5 bases, with 19 bases between them. The V gene's germline CDR1 is LGHNA and CDR2 YSLEER. CDR3 size: 17 residues.

This clonotype was seen only a few times. The chain employs TRBV5-1 and TRBJ1-2; D gene ambiguous. The CDR3 is 16 residues long. The germline CDR1 and CDR2 sequences are SGHRS and YFSETQ. V lost 0 bases, J lost 1 base, and 13 bases lay in between. CDR3 region: CASSLAGSTDNYGYTF. CDR3 nucleotides: TGCGCCAGCAGCTTGGCCGGTTCTACAGATAACTATGGCTACACCTTC.

This chain uses TRBV27 with TRBJ2-6, with D uncertain. With 5 bases removed from V and 4 bases from J, the gap between germline ends came to 6 bases. The CDR3 consists of 13 residues. The germline V gene has CDR1 MNHEY and CDR2 SMNVEV (reference sequence). The CDR3 protein is CASSPFGANVLTF. The CDR3 coding sequence is TGTGCCAGCAGTCCTTTCGGGGCCAACGTCCTGACTTTC.

V and J are TRBV4-3 and TRBJ2-4, with D tentatively TRBD2 (7 bases). Germline V gene data show CDR1 as LGHNA and CDR2 as YSLEER. The CDR3 extends over 15 amino acids. V was shortened by 0 bases and J by 9 bases, with 15 bases between the two germline ends. This CDR3 is CASSQDLNREGIQYF. For the CDR3, the DNA is TGCGCCAGCAGCCAAGATCTCAACAGGGAGGGCATTCAGTACTTC.

This clonotype was recorded a few times. The genes are TRBV29-1 and TRBJ2-2, with D possibly TRBD1 on 6 matching bases. CDR1 and CDR2 (germline): SQVTM, ANQGSEA. V was cut by 5 bases and J by 6 bases, with 10 bases left in between. CDR3 length equals 12 residues. CDR3 amino acids: CSVPRGSGELFF. The DNA of the CDR3 is TGCAGCGTTCCTAGGGGGTCCGGGGAGCTGTTTTTT.

The chain is built from TRBV25-1 and TRBJ1-2; 7 nucleotides line up with TRBD1. Losses at the gene ends were 6 bases for V and 7 bases for J; bases not matched to a gene: 8. CDR1 is MGHDK and CDR2 is SYGVNS in the germline V gene. CDR3 size: 13 residues. The CDR3 coding sequence is TGTGCCAGCAGAAACAGGGGAGCGGGTGGCTACACCTTC. Protein: CASRNRGAGGYTF.

This rearrangement joins TRBV7-3 to TRBJ2-1; D is uncertain. The last part of the DNA fits TRBJ2-5 better; the J call may be wrong. CDR3 length: 13 residues. The germline CDR1 and CDR2 sequences are SGHTA and FQGTGA. The CDR3 DNA follows: TGTGCCAGCAACAACGGCCACTCAGAGACCCAGTACTTC. Translation: CASNNGHSETQYF.